This TCR beta chain is from a study of OX40 agonist ivuxolimab in advanced cancers. The repertoire was sequenced with immunoSEQ multiplex PCR; TCRdb's copy has only in-frame clones and lacks some. The top ten clones hold about 0.5% of a sample with over 85,000 clones, roughly 85% of them seen once. Comments on this clone: The antigen remains unidentified.

Regarding the study as a whole: Relative to CD4+, CD8+ T cells held more expanded clones on average.

Germline CDR1 reads MGHRA; CDR2 reads YSYEKL. V was clipped by 0 bases and J by 5 bases, with 11 bases between them. The CDR3 is 14 amino acids. The starting material was CD4+ or CD8+ T cells sorted from blood, obtained in a trial of the OX40 agonist ivuxolimab. This sequence was found in an adult with an advanced solid tumor such as melanoma, head and neck, liver or kidney cancer. The chain joins TRBV4-1 to TRBJ2-7; no firm D call. CDR3 coding DNA: TGCGCCAGCAGCCAAGATTACGGGCGCCACGAGCAGTACTTC. Protein: CASSQDYGRHEQYF.